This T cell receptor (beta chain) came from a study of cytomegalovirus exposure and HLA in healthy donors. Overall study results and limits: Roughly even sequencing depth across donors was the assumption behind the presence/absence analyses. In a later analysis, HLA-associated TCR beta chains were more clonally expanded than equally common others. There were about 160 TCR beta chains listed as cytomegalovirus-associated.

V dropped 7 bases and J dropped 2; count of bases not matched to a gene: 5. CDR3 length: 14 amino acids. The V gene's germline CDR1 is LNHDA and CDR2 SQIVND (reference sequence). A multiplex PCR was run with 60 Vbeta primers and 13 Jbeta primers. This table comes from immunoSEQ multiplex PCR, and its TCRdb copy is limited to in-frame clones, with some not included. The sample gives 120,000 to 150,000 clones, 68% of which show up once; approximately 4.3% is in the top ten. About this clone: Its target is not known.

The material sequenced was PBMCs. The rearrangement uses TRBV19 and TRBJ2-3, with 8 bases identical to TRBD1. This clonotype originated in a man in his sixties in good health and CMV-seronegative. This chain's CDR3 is CASNRGTVTDTQYF. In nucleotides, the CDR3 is TGTGCCAGTAACAGGGGGACAGTCACAGATACGCAGTATTTT.